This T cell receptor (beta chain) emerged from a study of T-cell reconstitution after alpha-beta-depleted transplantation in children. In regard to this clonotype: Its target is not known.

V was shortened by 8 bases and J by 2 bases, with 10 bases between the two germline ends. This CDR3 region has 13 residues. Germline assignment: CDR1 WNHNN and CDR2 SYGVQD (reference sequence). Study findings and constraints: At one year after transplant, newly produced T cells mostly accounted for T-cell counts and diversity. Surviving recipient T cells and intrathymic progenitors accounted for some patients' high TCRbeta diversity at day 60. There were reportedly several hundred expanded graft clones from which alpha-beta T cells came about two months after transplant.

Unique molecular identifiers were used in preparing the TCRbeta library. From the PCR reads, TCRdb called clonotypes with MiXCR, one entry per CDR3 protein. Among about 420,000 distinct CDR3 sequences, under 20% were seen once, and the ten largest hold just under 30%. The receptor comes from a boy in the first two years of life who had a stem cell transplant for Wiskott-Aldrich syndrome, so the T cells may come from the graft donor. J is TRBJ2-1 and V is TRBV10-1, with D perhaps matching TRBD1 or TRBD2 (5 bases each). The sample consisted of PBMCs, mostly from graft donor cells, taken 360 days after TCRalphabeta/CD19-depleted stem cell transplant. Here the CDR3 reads CASAGTAYNEQFF. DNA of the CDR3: TGCGCCAGCGCCGGGACGGCCTACAATGAGCAGTTCTTC.